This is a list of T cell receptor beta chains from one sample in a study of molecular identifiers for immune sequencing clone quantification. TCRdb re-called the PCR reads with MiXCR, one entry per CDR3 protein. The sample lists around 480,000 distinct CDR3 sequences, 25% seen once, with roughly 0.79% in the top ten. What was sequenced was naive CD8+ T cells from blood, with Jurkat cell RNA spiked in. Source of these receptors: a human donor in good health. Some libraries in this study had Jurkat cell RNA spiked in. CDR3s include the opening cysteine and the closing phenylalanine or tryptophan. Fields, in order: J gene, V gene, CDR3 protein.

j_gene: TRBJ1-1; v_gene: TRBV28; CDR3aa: CASRYGTGGQWDTEAFF
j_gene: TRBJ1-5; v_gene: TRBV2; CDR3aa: CASSDEGPPNQPQHF
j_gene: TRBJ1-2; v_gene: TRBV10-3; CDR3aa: CAISARDGGNYGYTF
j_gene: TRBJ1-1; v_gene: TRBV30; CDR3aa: CAWIRDMNTEAFF
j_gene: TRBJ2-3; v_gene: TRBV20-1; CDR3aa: CSARDGAYSTDTQYF
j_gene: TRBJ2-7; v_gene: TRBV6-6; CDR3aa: CASSSDREGYEQYF
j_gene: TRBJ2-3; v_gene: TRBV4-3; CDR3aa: CASSQEDAGEDTQYF
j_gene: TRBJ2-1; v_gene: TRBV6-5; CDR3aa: CASSYGYEQFF
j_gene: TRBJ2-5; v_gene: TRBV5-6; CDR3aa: CASSKIRDSQETQYF
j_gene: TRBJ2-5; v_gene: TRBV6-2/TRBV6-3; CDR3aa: CASSYFAEETQYF
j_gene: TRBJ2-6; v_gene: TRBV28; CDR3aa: CATGDPGMAGANVLTF
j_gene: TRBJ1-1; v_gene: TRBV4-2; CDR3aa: CASSQSGIFTEAFF
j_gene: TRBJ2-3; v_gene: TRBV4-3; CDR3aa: CASSHGRQAPTDTQYF
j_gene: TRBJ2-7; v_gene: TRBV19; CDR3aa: CASSPRLSYEQYF
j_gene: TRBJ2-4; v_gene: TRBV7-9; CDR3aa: CASSLGTMNYIQYF
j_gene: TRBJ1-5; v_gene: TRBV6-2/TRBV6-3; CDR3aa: CASSYSFRVRQGDQPQHF
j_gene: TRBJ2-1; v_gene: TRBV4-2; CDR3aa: CASSQDPPTSGLPDEQFF
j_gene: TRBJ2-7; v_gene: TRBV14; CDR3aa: CASSQGFGGYEQYF
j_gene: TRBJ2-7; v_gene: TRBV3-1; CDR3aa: CASSQGHVVTISYEQYF
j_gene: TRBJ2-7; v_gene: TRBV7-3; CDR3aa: CASSLGQGMGEQYF
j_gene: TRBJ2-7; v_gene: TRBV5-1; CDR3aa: CASRTGFGYEQYF
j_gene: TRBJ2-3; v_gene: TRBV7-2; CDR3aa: CASSSKRGYTDTQYF
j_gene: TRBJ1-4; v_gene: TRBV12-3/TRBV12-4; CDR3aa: CASSLEAQATNEKLFF
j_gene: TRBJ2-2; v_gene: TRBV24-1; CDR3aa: CATSEVGQNTGELFF
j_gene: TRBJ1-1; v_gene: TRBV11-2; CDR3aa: CASSLVSGAYEAFF
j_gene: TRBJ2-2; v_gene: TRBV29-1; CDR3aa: CSVWTGNTGELFF
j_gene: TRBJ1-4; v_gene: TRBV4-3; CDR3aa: CASSQDPPGAGEKLFF
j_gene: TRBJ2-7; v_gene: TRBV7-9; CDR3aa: CASSLEGGAFYEQYF
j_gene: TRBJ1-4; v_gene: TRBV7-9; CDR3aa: CASSLTTATNEKLFF
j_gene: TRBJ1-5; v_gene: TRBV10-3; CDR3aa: CAISELGVEGNQPQHF
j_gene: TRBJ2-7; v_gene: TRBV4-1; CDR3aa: CASSPKGAGYEQYF
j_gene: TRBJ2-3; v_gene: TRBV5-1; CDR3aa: CASSLRVAGGPQYF
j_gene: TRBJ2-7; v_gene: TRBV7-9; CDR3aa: CASSPAAGNEQYF
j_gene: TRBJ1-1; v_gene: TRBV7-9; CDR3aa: CASSLPMAVRQGPTEAFF
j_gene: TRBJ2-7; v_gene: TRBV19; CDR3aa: CASSIAPPGQGYEQYF
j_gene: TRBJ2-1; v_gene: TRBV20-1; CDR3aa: CSASRLSTYNEQFF
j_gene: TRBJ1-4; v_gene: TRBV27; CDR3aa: CASSPALRREKLFF
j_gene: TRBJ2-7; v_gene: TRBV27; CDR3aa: CASSTGTSGSSYEQYF
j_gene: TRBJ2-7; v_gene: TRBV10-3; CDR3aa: CAISESAGYYEQYF
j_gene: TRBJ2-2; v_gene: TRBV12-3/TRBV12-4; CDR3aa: CASSGMTGELFF